The rows below give T cell receptor beta chains drawn from one sample of a study of shared clonotypes between healthy human individuals. Assay used: immunoSEQ multiplex PCR; TCRdb lists only in-frame clones, some missing. The sample lists roughly 2.6 million clones, around nine tenths occurring once. What was sequenced was naive CD4+ T cells sorted from blood. These receptors all stem from a man aged 18 to 29 in good health. The CDR3 runs from the conserved cysteine through the conserved F or W. The D gene is left open where the match is weak. Clone size is given for some rows only: seen once, a few or many times, or a class if the clone is expanded.

abundance	d_gene	j_gene	v_gene	CDR3aa	CDR3nt
.	.	TRBJ1-3	TRBV19	CASRDTGTSGNTIYF	TGTGCCAGTAGGGATACCGGGACCTCTGGAAACACCATATATTTT
.	.	TRBJ1-6	TRBV28	CASSSPSVGANSPLHF	TGTGCCAGCAGTTCCCCCTCGGTGGGGGCCAATTCACCCCTCCACTTT
.	.	TRBJ2-5	TRBV10-3	CAIRGAGQETQYF	TGTGCCATCAGAGGGGCAGGTCAAGAGACCCAGTACTTC
.	TRBD1	TRBJ2-7	TRBV11-2	CASSRGGDEQYF	TGTGCCAGCAGCCGAGGGGGCGACGAGCAGTACTTC
.	.	TRBJ2-4	TRBV6-1	CASSSDHKNIQYF	TGTGCCAGCAGTAGCGACCACAAAAACATTCAGTACTTC
.	.	TRBJ2-2	TRBV6-4	CASSDVYNTGELFF	TGTGCCAGCAGTGACGTCTATAACACCGGGGAGCTGTTTTTT
.	.	TRBJ1-6	TRBV9	CASSVGGDNSPLHF	TGTGCCAGCAGCGTGGGAGGGGATAATTCACCCCTCCACTTT
.	.	TRBJ2-3	TRBV4-3	CASSQGGGGLTDTQYF	TGCGCCAGCAGCCAGGGGGGTGGGGGACTCACAGATACGCAGTATTTT
.	.	TRBJ1-2	TRBV21-1	CASSKKQQGQARWVYGYTF	TGTGCCAGCAGCAAAAAACAACAGGGGCAAGCCCGGTGGGTCTATGGCTACACCTTC
.	.	TRBJ2-7	TRBV7-9	CASSLAGGKEQYF	TGTGCCAGCAGCTTAGCTGGGGGGAAAGAGCAGTACTTC
.	TRBD1	TRBJ1-1	TRBV6-5	CASSYAGGVGNTEAFF	TGTGCCAGCAGTTACGCAGGGGGCGTGGGGAACACTGAAGCTTTCTTT
.	.	TRBJ2-5	TRBV4-1	CASSQNRGETQYF	TGCGCCAGCAGCCAGAATAGGGGGGAGACCCAGTACTTC
.	.	TRBJ1-6	TRBV2	CASRAVGEGNNSPLHF	TGTGCCAGCAGAGCCGTTGGGGAGGGAAACAATTCACCCCTCCACTTT
.	.	TRBJ1-3	TRBV9	CASSLSGGPGNTIYF	TGTGCCAGCAGCCTCTCTGGGGGGCCTGGAAACACCATATATTTT
.	.	TRBJ1-1	TRBV28	CASTRLRNTEAFF	TGTGCCAGCACCAGATTACGAAACACTGAAGCTTTCTTT
.	.	TRBJ1-5	TRBV18	CASSRGTGNQPQHF	TGTGCCAGCTCACGAGGGACGGGCAATCAGCCCCAGCATTTT
.	.	TRBJ2-1	TRBV21-1	CASSKRGLGQGNNEQFF	TGTGCCAGCAGCAAAAGGGGACTGGGACAGGGAAACAATGAGCAGTTCTTC
.	TRBD2	TRBJ2-1	TRBV4-3	CASSPGTRYNEQFF	TGCGCCAGCAGCCCCGGGACTAGGTACAATGAGCAGTTCTTC
.	.	TRBJ2-2	TRBV7-2	CASSFEGSLGELFF	TGTGCCAGCAGCTTTGAGGGATCCTTGGGGGAGCTGTTTTTT
.	TRBD1	TRBJ1-4	TRBV10-1	CASSEDRGGEKLFF	TGCGCCAGCAGTGAGGACAGGGGTGGTGAAAAACTGTTTTTT
.	.	TRBJ2-2	TRBV4-3	CASSQDGEITGELFF	TGCGCCAGCAGCCAAGATGGGGAGATCACCGGGGAGCTGTTTTTT
.	TRBD1	TRBJ2-1	TRBV18	CASSRTGWGNEQFF	TGTGCCAGCTCGAGGACAGGGTGGGGAAATGAGCAGTTCTTC
once	.	TRBJ2-7	TRBV5-4	CATTLGPRDEQYF	TGTGCCACCACACTGGGCCCTCGGGACGAGCAGTACTTC
.	.	TRBJ2-3	TRBV20-1	CSARKDTQYF	TGCAGTGCCAGGAAGGATACGCAGTATTTT
.	.	TRBJ2-1	TRBV7-2	CASSLATGKGYNEQFF	TGTGCCAGCAGCTTAGCCACGGGAAAAGGGTACAATGAGCAGTTCTTC
.	TRBD1	TRBJ1-2	TRBV7-2	CASSLGGQGAQGNGYTF	TGTGCCAGCAGCTTAGGAGGACAGGGGGCTCAAGGGAATGGCTACACCTTC
.	.	TRBJ2-3	TRBV10-2	CASSGSSTDTQYF	TGCGCCAGCAGTGGATCTTCCACAGATACGCAGTATTTT
.	.	TRBJ2-1	TRBV28	CASSSEGLGYNEQFF	TGTGCCAGCAGTTCAGAGGGGCTAGGGTACAATGAGCAGTTCTTC
.	TRBD2	TRBJ2-7	TRBV29-1	CSVEEVAGDEQYF	TGCAGCGTTGAAGAGGTAGCGGGGGATGAGCAGTACTTC
once	TRBD1	TRBJ1-1	TRBV5-1	CASRDEAGQGIWAFF	TGCGCCAGCAGGGACGAGGCCGGACAGGGGATTTGGGCTTTCTTT
.	TRBD1	TRBJ1-3	TRBV2	CASSEDRGSGNTIYF	TGTGCCAGCAGTGAAGACAGGGGCTCTGGAAACACCATATATTTT
.	TRBD1	TRBJ1-5	TRBV6-6	CASRLGQGNQPQHF	TGTGCCAGCAGACTCGGACAGGGAAATCAGCCCCAGCATTTT
.	TRBD1	TRBJ2-7	TRBV28	CASSLGGQFYEQYF	TGTGCCAGCAGTTTAGGGGGACAGTTCTACGAGCAGTACTTC
.	.	TRBJ2-3	TRBV30	CASQANTDTQYF	TGTGCCTCTCAGGCTAACACAGATACGCAGTATTTT
.	.	TRBJ1-6	TRBV5-1	CASRGDSPLHF	TGCGCCAGCAGAGGGGATTCACCCCTCCACTTT
.	.	TRBJ2-7	TRBV6-5	CASSSTYEQYF	TGTGCCAGCAGTTCGACCTACGAGCAGTACTTC
once	TRBD1	TRBJ2-5	TRBV9	CASSPARTGFRETQYF	TGTGCCAGCAGCCCGGCTCGGACAGGCTTTCGGGAGACCCAGTACTTC
.	.	TRBJ1-1	TRBV14	CASSQDRHTEAFF	TGTGCCAGCAGCCAAGATCGGCACACTGAAGCTTTCTTT
.	.	TRBJ2-7	TRBV6-1	CASSEAWRGTYEQYF	TGTGCCAGCAGTGAAGCTTGGCGGGGAACCTACGAGCAGTACTTC
.	.	TRBJ1-2	TRBV6-5	CASSYSDTRNYGYTF	TGTGCCAGCAGTTACTCGGATACACGTAACTATGGCTACACCTTC
.	TRBD2	TRBJ2-2	TRBV10-1	CASSEGASGTGELFF	TGCGCCAGCAGTGAAGGGGCTAGCGGCACCGGGGAGCTGTTTTTT
.	.	TRBJ2-5	TRBV20-1	CSAAAETQYF	TGCAGTGCCGCCGCAGAGACCCAGTACTTC
once	.	TRBJ2-5	TRBV20-1	CSASFLETQYF	TGCAGTGCTTCTTTTCTAGAGACCCAGTACTTC
.	TRBD1	TRBJ1-3	TRBV5-1	CASSLTATGSGNTIYF	TGCGCCAGCAGCTTGACCGCGACAGGGTCTGGAAACACCATATATTTT
.	.	TRBJ2-5	TRBV6-1	CASSSGLQETQYF	TGTGCCAGCAGTTCAGGGCTCCAAGAGACCCAGTACTTC
.	TRBD2	TRBJ2-1	TRBV5-4	CASSFTSGGPNNEQFF	TGTGCCAGCAGCTTCACTAGCGGGGGCCCGAACAATGAGCAGTTCTTC
.	.	TRBJ1-5	TRBV30	CAWRQGGSNQPQHF	TGTGCCTGGAGGCAAGGAGGGAGCAATCAGCCCCAGCATTTT
.	.	TRBJ1-5	TRBV30	CAWGTQNNQPQHF	TGTGCCTGGGGCACGCAAAACAATCAGCCCCAGCATTTT
once	TRBD2	TRBJ2-7	TRBV5-1	CASSPGTSGAERYF	TGCGCCAGCAGCCCGGGGACTAGCGGAGCAGAACGGTACTTC
.	.	TRBJ2-2	TRBV19	CASSKQQLRVAGELFF	TGTGCCAGTAGTAAGCAGCAACTGAGGGTGGCCGGGGAGCTGTTTTTT
.	TRBD1	TRBJ2-7	TRBV5-1	CASSSGTARSYEQYF	TGCGCCAGCAGCTCCGGGACAGCCCGCTCCTACGAGCAGTACTTC
.	TRBD1	TRBJ2-5	TRBV30	CASHLGGETQYF	TGTGCCTCCCATTTAGGGGGCGAGACCCAGTACTTC
.	TRBD1	TRBJ2-1	TRBV27	CASSFNRGLYNEQFF	TGTGCCAGCAGTTTTAACAGGGGGCTTTACAATGAGCAGTTCTTC
.	.	TRBJ2-7	TRBV7-2	CASSSTGTDPYEQYF	TGTGCCAGCAGCTCAACCGGGACGGATCCCTACGAGCAGTACTTC